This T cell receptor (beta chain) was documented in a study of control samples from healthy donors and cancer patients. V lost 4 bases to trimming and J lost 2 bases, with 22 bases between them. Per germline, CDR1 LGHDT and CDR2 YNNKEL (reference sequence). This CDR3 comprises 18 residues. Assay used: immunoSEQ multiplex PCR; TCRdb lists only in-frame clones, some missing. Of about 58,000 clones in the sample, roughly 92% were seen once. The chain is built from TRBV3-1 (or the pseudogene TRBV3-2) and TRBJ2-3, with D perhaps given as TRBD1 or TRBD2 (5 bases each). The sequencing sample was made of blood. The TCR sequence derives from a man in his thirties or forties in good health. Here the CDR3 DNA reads TGTGCCAGCAGCCGCGTGAAGTCAGGGACGGGATCCACAGATACGCAGTATTTT. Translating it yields CASSRVKSGTGSTDTQYF.